These T cell receptor beta chains were read from a single sample in a study of regulatory and conventional T cells in RAG deficiency. Assay: immunoSEQ multiplex PCR; the TCRdb copy retains only in-frame clones and omits some. The sample consists of approximately 30,000 clones, approximately 96% of them appearing once. The sample was also reused in another study, on regulatory T cells.

The sequenced sample consisted of CD25- CD4+ T cells sorted from blood. The source of these receptors is a human donor in good health. The CDR3 runs from the conserved cysteine through the conserved F or W. The D gene is left open where the match is weak. Rows may omit the clone size; those that give it use once, few, many or a size class.

>TRBJ2-7|TRBV5-1|.|.
TGCGCCAGCAGCTTAGGAGGGACCTACGAGCAGTACTTC
CASSLGGTYEQYF
>TRBJ1-4|TRBV11-2|.|.
TGTGCCAGCAGGAGCCTACAGAATGAAAAACTGTTTTTT
CASRSLQNEKLFF
>TRBJ2-7|TRBV6-5|.|.
TGTGCCACTTACGAGCAGTACTTC
CATYEQYF
>TRBJ2-1|TRBV19|.|.
TGTGCCAGTAGTATAGTGTCCGGGAGAGGGAATGAGCAGTTCTTC
CASSIVSGRGNEQFF
>TRBJ2-1|TRBV18|.|.
TGTGCCAGCTCACCACTTGGGGGGTTCCATCCTGAGCAGTTCTTC
CASSPLGGFHPEQFF
>TRBJ1-5|TRBV5-5|.|TRBD1
TGTGCCAGCAGCTACTCCTCGGGACAGGGAAGTCAGCCCCAGCATTTT
CASSYSSGQGSQPQHF
>TRBJ1-3|TRBV2|.|.
TGTGCCAGCACGGAGAGAAACACCATATATTTT
CASTERNTIYF
>TRBJ1-1|TRBV5-1|.|TRBD1
TGCGCCAGCAGCTTGACAGGGGAGGTAACTGAAGCTTTCTTT
CASSLTGEVTEAFF
>TRBJ1-5|TRBV30|.|TRBD1
TGTGCCTGGAGTGTAGGGACAGTTCGTAGCAATCAGCCCCAGCATTTT
CAWSVGTVRSNQPQHF
>TRBJ1-1|TRBV9|.|.
TGTGCCAGCAGCGCCTCAGCCTGGGGCAAGACTGAAGCTTTCTTT
CASSASAWGKTEAFF
>TRBJ1-5|TRBV30|.|.
TGTGCCTGGGCGGGGGGCTTTGGGGGCAATCAGCCCCAGCATTTT
CAWAGGFGGNQPQHF
>TRBJ1-4|TRBV6-1|.|.
TGTGCCAGCAGTGACCGGGCGGGGATAACTAATGAAAAACTGTTTTTT
CASSDRAGITNEKLFF
>TRBJ2-7|TRBV2|.|TRBD1
TGTGCCAGCAGCCCAGGTCTCGGACAGGGAGGTCCCTACGAGCAGTACTTC
CASSPGLGQGGPYEQYF
>TRBJ1-1|TRBV6-6|.|.
TGTGCCAGCAGCCCCCGGGGGGGGATGAACACTGAAGCTTTCTTT
CASSPRGGMNTEAFF
>TRBJ2-5|TRBV19|.|.
TGTGCCAGTAGAACCGTGGAGCCCAGGGGTGAGACCCAGTACTTC
CASRTVEPRGETQYF
>TRBJ2-1|TRBV6-5|.|TRBD1
TGTGCCAGCAGTTACTCGAAACAGGGGGTGGGTGAGCAGTTCTTC
CASSYSKQGVGEQFF
>TRBJ2-1|TRBV5-1|.|TRBD2
TGCGCCAGCAGCTTACTAGCGGGAACCTACAATGAGCAGTTCTTC
CASSLLAGTYNEQFF
>TRBJ1-5|TRBV6-5|.|TRBD1
TGTGCCAGTTCTCAGGGGGTTTATAGCAATCAGCCCCAGCATTTT
CASSQGVYSNQPQHF
>TRBJ2-6|TRBV5-5|once|.
TGTGCCAGCAGCTTGATGGCCTCTGGGGCCAACGTCCTGACTTTC
CASSLMASGANVLTF
>TRBJ1-6|TRBV4-1|.|TRBD1
TGCGCCAGCAGCCGAGGGGACAGGGCAAATTCACCCCTCCACTTT
CASSRGDRANSPLHF
>TRBJ1-2|TRBV14|.|TRBD1
TGTGCCAGCAGCCAACTCCCGGGACAGGGTTTGCTCGACTATGGCTACACCTTC
CASSQLPGQGLLDYGYTF
>TRBJ2-3|TRBV18|.|TRBD1
TGTGCCAGCTCACCGGACAGGGGGAGCACAGATACGCAGTATTTT
CASSPDRGSTDTQYF
>TRBJ2-7|TRBV5-1|.|TRBD1
TGCGCCAGCAGCTGGGGACAGGGATCTTCCGAGCAGTACTTC
CASSWGQGSSEQYF
>TRBJ1-4|TRBV5-1|.|TRBD1
TGCGCCAGCAGCCCGGGACAGATTTCAACTAATGAAAAACTGTTTTTT
CASSPGQISTNEKLFF
>TRBJ2-2|TRBV9|.|TRBD1
TGTGCCAGCAGCGAGCAGGGGGCGAACACCGGGGAGCTGTTTTTT
CASSEQGANTGELFF
>TRBJ2-7|TRBV6-5|.|TRBD2
TGTGCCAGCAGTTACTCGACGGGAGGAAGCTACGAGCAGTACTTC
CASSYSTGGSYEQYF
>TRBJ2-3|TRBV5-1|.|.
TGCGCCAGCAGTACGGGAATCTTACTTCGCACAGATACGCAGTATTTT
CASSTGILLRTDTQYF
>TRBJ2-7|TRBV19|.|TRBD1
TGTGCCAGTAGTGACAATTCTCCGGGACAGGGTTACGAGCAGTACTTC
CASSDNSPGQGYEQYF
>TRBJ2-1|TRBV12-1|.|.
TGTGCCAGCAGCGGGGGGACTAGCGGGAGGAGATCCGACAATGAGCAGTTCTTC
CASSGGTSGRRSDNEQFF
>TRBJ1-4|TRBV2|few|.
TGTGCCAGCAGCGGGTTGGGGGGAACTAATGAAAAACTGTTTTTT
CASSGLGGTNEKLFF
>TRBJ1-3|TRBV7-9|.|TRBD1
TGTGCCAGCAGCTCTGACAGGGACTCTGGAAACACCATATATTTT
CASSSDRDSGNTIYF
>TRBJ2-7|TRBV7-9|.|TRBD1
TGTGCCAGCAGCACCCGGGACAGGTCTTACGAGCAGTACTTC
CASSTRDRSYEQYF
>TRBJ1-2|TRBV2|.|.
TGTGCCAGCAGCGCTATAAGCGGCTACACCTTC
CASSAISGYTF
>TRBJ1-2|TRBV27|.|.
TGTGCCAGCAGCCCTAACGTGGGGACACCTTATTATGGCTACACCTTC
CASSPNVGTPYYGYTF